The rows below give T cell receptor beta chains drawn from one sample of a study of Ad26.COV2.S vaccination and SARS-CoV-2 variants. Only in-frame clones appear in the TCRdb table, and some are missing; sequencing was by immunoSEQ multiplex PCR. This sample has about 390,000 clones, with approximately 86% found just once. The sequenced sample was peripheral blood, obtained in a trial of Ad26.COV2.S vaccine versus placebo. These receptors all stem from a person between 18 and 65 years old who received the Ad26.COV2.S COVID-19 vaccine or a placebo. Both conserved end residues are part of each CDR3. The D gene is left open where the match is weak. Some rows mark clone size as missing; the rest say once, few, many or name a class of expanded clone.

D	V	size	J	DNA	CDR3
-	TRBV5-6	-	TRBJ1-1	TGTGCCAGCAGCTTGGGGCGGGGGGAAGCTTTCTTT	CASSLGRGEAFF
-	TRBV30	-	TRBJ2-5	TGTGCCTGGAGTCGGGCCAGAGGAGAGACCCAGTACTTC	CAWSRARGETQYF
-	TRBV7-2	-	TRBJ1-1	TGTGCCAGCAGTTACACGGCGAACACTGAAGCTTTCTTT	CASSYTANTEAFF
TRBD2	TRBV9	once	TRBJ2-1	TGTGCCAGCAGCCAACTTAGCGGGGGGGCCGGTGAGCAGTTCTTC	CASSQLSGGAGEQFF
-	TRBV7-2	-	TRBJ1-2	TGTGCCAGCAGCTTATCAACCGGGACAAGCCTCTGGGGGGGCTACACCTTC	CASSLSTGTSLWGGYTF
-	TRBV5-5	-	TRBJ2-7	TGTGCCAGCAGCCCAGAGGGCTCCTACGAGCAGTACTTC	CASSPEGSYEQYF
-	TRBV4-1	once	TRBJ1-3	TGCGCCAGCAGCCAAGTGGATTTAGGGATGGGCAGTGGAAACACCATATATTTT	CASSQVDLGMGSGNTIYF
TRBD2	TRBV12-3/TRBV12-4	once	TRBJ2-7	TGTGCCAGCAGGTTAGCGGGGGGAGAGCAGTACTTC	CASRLAGGEQYF
-	TRBV10-3	-	TRBJ2-3	TGTGCCATCAGCCAGGGCGCAGATACGCAGTATTTT	CAISQGADTQYF
-	TRBV3-1/TRBV3-2	-	TRBJ1-1	TGTGCCAGCGCCGTCGATCGAGGCACTGAAGCTTTCTTT	CASAVDRGTEAFF
TRBD1	TRBV10-2	-	TRBJ1-2	TGCGCCAGCAGTGAGTCAATCAAGGGGGCAGCTTATGGCTACACCTTC	CASSESIKGAAYGYTF
-	TRBV24-1	-	TRBJ1-5	TGTGCCACCAGTGCCGTAGGGGACGGGCAGCCCCAGCATTTT	CATSAVGDGQPQHF
-	TRBV7-9	-	TRBJ2-1	TGTGCCAGCAGCCCGATCGCCGGGCAGGTTTCTATCAATGAGCAGTTCTTC	CASSPIAGQVSINEQFF
TRBD2	TRBV27	-	TRBJ2-3	TGTGCCAGCACAACCGGGACTACAAGCACAGATACGCAGTATTTT	CASTTGTTSTDTQYF
-	TRBV3-1/TRBV3-2	-	TRBJ2-7	TGTGCCAGCAGCCAAACCGGGACCCCCTCCTACGAGCAGTACTTC	CASSQTGTPSYEQYF
TRBD1	TRBV5-6	-	TRBJ2-7	TGTGCCAGCAGCTCTGGGACAGGGGGACCATACGAGCAGTACTTC	CASSSGTGGPYEQYF
-	TRBV23-1	-	TRBJ1-2	TGCGCCAGCAGTCAAAGTACTCGGAATGGCTACACCTTC	CASSQSTRNGYTF
TRBD1	TRBV6-5	-	TRBJ1-5	TGTGCCAGCAGAGCACAGGGGGTGGCAAATCAGCCCCAGCATTTT	CASRAQGVANQPQHF
-	TRBV2	-	TRBJ1-2	TGTGCCAGCAGTGTCGATAGGAGCCGCTATGGCTACACCTTC	CASSVDRSRYGYTF
TRBD1	TRBV5-4	-	TRBJ2-2	TGTGCCAGCAGTCGACAGGGATTGGTCGGGGAGCTGTTTTTT	CASSRQGLVGELFF
-	TRBV5-1	-	TRBJ1-2	TGCGCCAGCAGCTTGGGGACAGTTCGGGCCCGGGGAGGGGGCTACACCTTC	CASSLGTVRARGGGYTF
TRBD1	TRBV7-9	-	TRBJ2-5	TGTGCCAGCAGCTTACCCAGGACAGGCGCAGAGACCCAGTACTTC	CASSLPRTGAETQYF
TRBD1	TRBV27	-	TRBJ1-2	TGTGCCAGCAGGGGGACAGTCTATGGCTACACCTTC	CASRGTVYGYTF
TRBD1	TRBV6-5	-	TRBJ2-1	TGTGCCAGCAGTCGACAGGGTTACTACAATGAGCAGTTCTTC	CASSRQGYYNEQFF
-	TRBV13	-	TRBJ2-7	TGTGCCAGCAGCTTTTATGGGCAGCCAGCCTACGAGCAGTACTTC	CASSFYGQPAYEQYF
-	TRBV5-5	-	TRBJ1-3	TGTGCCAGCACCTCGGGTCTGGGAACTGGAAACACCATATATTTT	CASTSGLGTGNTIYF
-	TRBV5-1	-	TRBJ2-5	TGCGCCAGCAGCTTGTCAGGGTTTCGCGGACAAGAGACCCAGTACTTC	CASSLSGFRGQETQYF
-	TRBV9	once	TRBJ1-1	TGTGCCAGCAGCGTAAGCGAGACGTTGGGCTCGAACACTGAAGCTTTCTTT	CASSVSETLGSNTEAFF
TRBD1	TRBV6-5	-	TRBJ1-1	TGTGCCAGCAGTTCCCACCCCGACAGGGAGAACACTGAAGCTTTCTTT	CASSSHPDRENTEAFF
-	TRBV5-4	-	TRBJ1-2	TGTGCCAGCAGCTTGGCGCAGGAAGCTAACTATGGCTACACCTTC	CASSLAQEANYGYTF
-	TRBV19	-	TRBJ1-2	TGTGCCAGTAGTATAGAAAGCACCTATGGCTACACCTTC	CASSIESTYGYTF
-	TRBV2	-	TRBJ2-5	TGTGCCAGCAGTTTTTTCGGGGCACAGACCCAGTACTTC	CASSFFGAQTQYF
-	TRBV6-1	-	TRBJ1-1	TGTGCCAGCAGTGAATGGAGGGTTGGGTACACTGAAGCTTTCTTT	CASSEWRVGYTEAFF
-	TRBV4-3	-	TRBJ2-1	TGCGCCAGCAGCCAAGCGAGACAGCCTTACAATGAGCAGTTCTTC	CASSQARQPYNEQFF
TRBD1	TRBV10-3	-	TRBJ1-1	TGTGCCATCAGTGGGCAGGGGGGAGAAGCTTTCTTT	CAISGQGGEAFF
TRBD1	TRBV19	-	TRBJ1-1	TGTGCCTCTACAGGGGGTAGCACTGAAGCTTTCTTT	CASTGGSTEAFF
-	TRBV6-5	-	TRBJ2-1	TGTGCCAGCAGTTACTCGGACAGTTCCTACAATGAGCAGTTCTTC	CASSYSDSSYNEQFF
TRBD1	TRBV30	-	TRBJ2-1	TGTGCCTGGAGTGTACTCAGGGGGCGCCCCAGCAATGAGCAGTTCTTC	CAWSVLRGRPSNEQFF
-	TRBV7-2	once	TRBJ2-3	TGTGCCAGCAGCTTAAGATCTGGGGGACGCACAGATACGCAGTATTTT	CASSLRSGGRTDTQYF
-	TRBV4-3	-	TRBJ1-1	TGCGCCAGCAGCGAGGGAGACGAGACGGAAAAAGCTTTCTTT	CASSEGDETEKAFF
-	TRBV4-1	-	TRBJ1-5	TGCGCCAGCAGCGCCGGATGGGGTTACCAGCCCCAGCATTTT	CASSAGWGYQPQHF
-	TRBV7-8	-	TRBJ2-1	TGTGCCAGCAGCCCCCGTCTGGCCTGGGGCTCCTACAATGAGCAGTTCTTC	CASSPRLAWGSYNEQFF
-	TRBV10-3	few	TRBJ2-7	TGTGCCATCAAGGGCCGATACTCCTTCAACGAGCAGTACTTC	CAIKGRYSFNEQYF
-	TRBV6-5	-	TRBJ2-1	TGTGCCAGCAGTCACGTGGGGGGTCGGGATGAGCAGTTCTTC	CASSHVGGRDEQFF
TRBD1	TRBV10-3	-	TRBJ1-2	TGTGCCATCAGTGTGGGACTACAGGGGATTTCCTATGGCTACACCTTC	CAISVGLQGISYGYTF
-	TRBV4-3	-	TRBJ1-5	TGCGCCAGCAGCCAAGATTTAAATCAGCCCCAGCATTTT	CASSQDLNQPQHF
TRBD2	TRBV5-4	-	TRBJ2-4	TGTGCCAGCAGCTTGGAGAGGACTAGCGGGGGTGACATTCAGTACTTC	CASSLERTSGGDIQYF
-	TRBV11-1	-	TRBJ1-2	TGTGCCAGCAGCTTTATTGGCCTACCCTATGGCTACACCTTC	CASSFIGLPYGYTF
-	TRBV4-1	-	TRBJ1-4	TGCGCCAGCAGCCAAGACCGGGCCAGGGGTGCAACTAATGAAAAACTGTTTTTT	CASSQDRARGATNEKLFF
-	TRBV4-3	-	TRBJ1-5	TGCGCCAGCAGCCAAGTCGGGAATCAGCCCCAGCATTTT	CASSQVGNQPQHF
TRBD1	TRBV30	-	TRBJ1-6	TGTGCCTGGAGTCCTGGGGGACAGGGACGTTCACCCCTCCACTTT	CAWSPGGQGRSPLHF
-	TRBV10-3	-	TRBJ2-1	TGTGCCATGACGGCACAGCCCTACAATGAGCAGTTCTTC	CAMTAQPYNEQFF
TRBD1	TRBV7-9	-	TRBJ2-7	TGTGCCAGCAGCTTAGTTTCGGGGACAGGGTACGACTACGAGCAGTACTTC	CASSLVSGTGYDYEQYF
TRBD2	TRBV10-3	-	TRBJ2-1	TGTGCCATCCGGGGGAGGGGAACCTACAATGAGCAGTTCTTC	CAIRGRGTYNEQFF
-	TRBV7-9	few	TRBJ1-2	TGTGCCAGTTCCAAGGAAGGATATGGCTACACCTTC	CASSKEGYGYTF
TRBD1	TRBV9	-	TRBJ2-3	TGTGCCAGCAGCGTAGACAGGGGATATACGCAGTATTTT	CASSVDRGYTQYF
TRBD1	TRBV6-5	-	TRBJ1-2	TGTGCCAGCAGGGATACAGGACAGGGAGATACTGGCTACACCTTC	CASRDTGQGDTGYTF
-	TRBV27	-	TRBJ1-4	TGTGCCAGCAGTTTTGGTCCAGACAATAAACTGTTTTTT	CASSFGPDNKLFF
TRBD2	TRBV4-2	-	TRBJ2-2	TGTGCCAGCAGCCTGGGACTACCTAACACCGGGGAGCTGTTTTTT	CASSLGLPNTGELFF